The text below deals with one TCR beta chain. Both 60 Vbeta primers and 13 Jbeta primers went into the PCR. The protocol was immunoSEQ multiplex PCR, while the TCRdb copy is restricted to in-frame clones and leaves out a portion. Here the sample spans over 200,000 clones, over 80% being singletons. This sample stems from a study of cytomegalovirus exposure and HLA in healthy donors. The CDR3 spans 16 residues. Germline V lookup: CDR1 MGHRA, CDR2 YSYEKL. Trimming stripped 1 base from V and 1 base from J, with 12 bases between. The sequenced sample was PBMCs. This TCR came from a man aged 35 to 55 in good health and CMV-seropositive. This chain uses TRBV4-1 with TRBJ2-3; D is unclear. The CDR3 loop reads CASSQAQDFRTDTQYF. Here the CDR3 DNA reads TGCGCCAGCAGCCAAGCCCAAGACTTCCGCACAGATACGCAGTATTTT.